What follows are 30 T cell receptor beta chains derived from one specimen sequenced in a study of a mutant IDH1 vaccine in newly diagnosed glioma. The data were produced by immunoSEQ multiplex PCR, yet TCRdb's version contains in-frame clones alone and is incomplete. The data contain roughly 21,000 clones, roughly 83% of them singletons. This sample's time point: week 47, end of study. Vaccination comprised doses that each held 300 ug of mutant IDH1 20-mer peptide, plus topical imiquimod. These TCRs are of unknown antigen specificity. Sequencing used PBMCs, obtained from a glioma patient whose treatment included an IDH1 peptide vaccine. These TCRs come from a man aged 40-49 years with glioma.

In its sample, this clone was seen once. The V and J genes are TRBV10-3 and TRBJ1-2; unclear D gene. The V end lost 6 bases, the J end lost 8 bases, and 16 bases lay between the germline ends. The CDR3 runs 13 residues. Germline V CDR1 and CDR2: ENHRY, SYGVKD. CDR3 nucleotides: TGTGCCATCAGGGACTCCCTCGTGGAGGGCTACACCTTC. Its protein product is CAIRDSLVEGYTF.

The V call is TRBV6-5, the J call TRBJ1-2, with TRBD1 as a possible D gene (6 bases). The V end was cut by 5 bases, the J end by 3 bases, with 10 bases between. This CDR3 comprises 13 residues. In germline, CDR1 is MNHEY, CDR2 SVGAGI. DNA of the CDR3: TGTGCCAGCAGTCAAACAGGGTACTATGGCTACACCTTC. Its translation is CASSQTGYYGYTF.

The rearrangement uses TRBV19 and TRBJ1-2, with TRBD1 as a possible D gene (5 bases). Germline assignment: CDR1 LNHDA and CDR2 SQIVND (reference sequence). Trimming took off 5 bases at V and 4 bases at J, with 8 bases between the two ends. The CDR3 sequence is 12 residues long. CDR3 sequence reads: CASSQDSYGYTF. The CDR3 DNA is TGTGCCAGTAGTCAAGACAGCTATGGCTACACCTTC.

The V and J genes are TRBV5-8 and TRBJ2-1; the D gene is possibly TRBD2 (5 bases). Trimming removed 5 bases at V and 15 bases at J, with 18 bases between. The germline CDR1 and CDR2 sequences are SGHTS and YDEGEE. The CDR3 has 12 residues. In DNA form, the CDR3 reads TGTGCCAGCAGATTAAGGACTCCCTCCCGGTTCTTC. Its protein is CASRLRTPSRFF.

V usage is TRBV7-9 and J usage is TRBJ2-2; a possible D gene is TRBD1 (6 bases). Deletions cut 2 bases from V and 1 base from J, with 8 bases between. This CDR3 is built from 15 residues. Germline V lookup: CDR1 SEHNR, CDR2 FQNEAQ (reference sequence). In nucleotides, the CDR3 is TGTGCCAGCAGCTTAAGGGGACAGAACACCGGGGAGCTGTTTTTT. Its translation: CASSLRGQNTGELFF.

This rearrangement joins TRBV21-1 to TRBJ1-1. TRBV21-1 is a pseudogene segment. CDR3 length equals 14 residues. CDR3 coding DNA: TGTGCCAGCAGCAAAAGGGCCAAGAACACTGAAGCTTTCTTT. This encodes CASSKRAKNTEAFF.

This clone was recorded once. V usage is TRBV5-4 and J usage is TRBJ1-1; possibly TRBD1 for D (6 bases). Germline V gives CDR1 SGHNT, CDR2 YYREEE (reference sequence). The CDR3 loop spans 15 amino acids. Trimming stripped 3 bases from V and 3 bases from J, with 15 bases between. The CDR3 loop is CASSSEGNRDTEAFF. DNA for the CDR3: TGTGCCAGCAGCTCCGAGGGTAACAGGGACACTGAAGCTTTCTTT.

In its sample, this clone was seen once. The chain uses TRBV7-2 and TRBJ2-7; D gene ambiguous. Germline V CDR1 and CDR2: SGHTA, FQGNSA. This CDR3 spans 12 amino acids. Trimming shortened V by 5 bases and J by 6 bases, and 11 bases separated the two germline ends. The CDR3 sequence is CASSHYPSEQYF. CDR3 DNA: TGTGCCAGCAGCCACTACCCTAGCGAGCAGTACTTC. The full variable domain, with the rest looked up from reference TRBV7-2 and TRBJ2-7, is GAGVSQSPSNKVTEKGKDVELRCDPISGHTALYWYRQSLGQGLEFLIYFQGNSAPDKSGLPSDRFSAERTGGSVSTLTIQRTQQEDSAVYLCASSHYPSEQYFGPGTRLTVT.

The table lists this clone with a few counts. V gene TRBV5-6 combines with J gene TRBJ2-5; no clear D. This CDR3 is built from 13 residues. Germline-derived CDR1 and CDR2 are SGHDT and YYEEEE. Trimming left V 1 base short and J 3 bases short, with 7 bases between. CDR3 loop: CASSLPTEETQYF. The CDR3 nucleotides read TGTGCCAGCAGCTTGCCAACCGAAGAGACCCAGTACTTC.

The gene calls are TRBV4-2 and TRBJ2-7; no reliable D call. The CDR3 extends over 15 amino acids. V shed 2 bases and J shed 0 bases, with 11 bases lying between them. Germline CDR1 is LGHNA and CDR2 is YNFKEQ. The DNA for the CDR3 is TGTGCCAGCAGCCAATCCCCGGCTAGCTCCTACGAGCAGTACTTC. This translates into CASSQSPASSYEQYF.

The chain uses TRBV19 and TRBJ1-1, with a tentative D call TRBD1 (6 bases). CDR1 and CDR2 (germline): LNHDA, SQIVND (reference sequence). V dropped 10 bases and J dropped 5 bases, with 20 bases sitting between them. The CDR3 has 14 amino acids. The DNA of the CDR3 is TGTGCCACCCTGTGGGAAAGGGGGAGAACTGAAGCTTTCTTT. Its protein is CATLWERGRTEAFF.

The chain links TRBV11-2 to TRBJ1-4; D might be TRBD1 (5 bases). Germline V CDR1 and CDR2: SGHAT, FQNNGV. V lost 4 bases and J 0 bases, leaving 9 bases between the germline ends. The CDR3 loop spans 15 amino acids. The CDR3 nucleotides are TGTGCCAGCAGCTACGGGGGAGCAACTAATGAAAAACTGTTTTTT. It encodes CASSYGGATNEKLFF. Looking up the rest from reference TRBV11-2 and TRBJ1-4 gives the full variable domain: EAGVAQSPRYKIIEKRQSVAFWCNPISGHATLYWYQQILGQGPKLLIQFQNNGVVDDSQLPKDRFSAERLKGVDSTLKIQPAKLEDSAVYLCASSYGGATNEKLFFGSGTQLSVL.

This chain joins TRBV5-4 and TRBJ2-6; D unclear. Germline lookup yields CDR1 SGHNT and CDR2 YYREEE (reference sequence). The CDR3 sequence is 13 residues long. Between the trimmed V and J ends, which lost 9 bases and 2 bases, there was a span of 9 bases. The CDR3 is CATRTAGANVLTF. In DNA form, the CDR3 reads TGTGCCACCCGAACAGCTGGGGCCAACGTCCTGACTTTC.

The chain has TRBV6-5 and TRBJ2-1, with TRBD2 matching 8 bases. This CDR3 spans 15 amino acids. Germline CDR1 MNHEY, CDR2 SVGAGI. V was pared by 4 bases and J by 3 bases, with 5 bases of the junction left unmatched. CDR3 coding DNA: TGTGCCAGCAGTTCGCCGGGACTAGTCTACAATGAGCAGTTCTTC. Translated: CASSSPGLVYNEQFF.

This clone has just a few counts. The gene calls are TRBV18 and TRBJ2-7; 7 positions agree with TRBD1. Germline CDR1 KGHSH, CDR2 LQKENI. The CDR3 covers 19 residues. V shed 5 bases, J shed 1 base, and the junction held 20 bases outside the gene matches. CDR3 protein: CASSAGTEWGPGTSYEQYF. As DNA, the CDR3 is TGTGCCAGCTCAGCCGGGACAGAATGGGGACCAGGGACGTCCTACGAGCAGTACTTC.

This clone was seen a handful of times. V and J are TRBV5-4 and TRBJ2-3; 11 bases align to TRBD2. There are 14 residues in the CDR3. Per the germline V gene, CDR1 is SGHNT and CDR2 is YYREEE (reference sequence). Trimming took 10 bases from V and 6 from J; bases not matched to a gene: 10. DNA of the CDR3: TGTGCCGGAATGCTAGCGGGAGGTGGGGATACGCAGTATTTT. Its translation is CAGMLAGGGDTQYF.

This clone turned up a few times. The chain links TRBV7-7 to TRBJ2-5; D gene uncertain. The germline CDR1 and CDR2 sequences are SSHAT and FNYEAQ (reference sequence). The CDR3 has 13 amino acids. Deletions cut 5 bases from V and 2 bases from J, with 9 bases between. The CDR3 coding sequence is TGTGCCAGCAGCCCCCACCCTCAAGAGACCCAGTACTTC. This translates into CASSPHPQETQYF.

The chain's CDR3 is CASSPGTASTEAFF. The CDR3, as DNA: TGTGCCAGCTCACCCGGGACAGCCTCCACTGAAGCTTTCTTT. This rearrangement joins TRBV18 to TRBJ1-1; 7 nucleotides line up with TRBD1. CDR1 is KGHSH and CDR2 is LQKENI in the germline V gene. The CDR3 runs to 14 residues. J gave up 4 bases and V 3 bases, and 5 bases lay outside the gene matches.

This clone was recorded once. The chain combines TRBV2 with TRBJ1-5; D gene ambiguous. V was cut by 6 bases and J by 2 bases, with 8 bases left in between. The CDR3 covers 13 residues. Germline CDR1 SNHLY, CDR2 FYNNEI. The CDR3 loop is CASRDIGNQPQHF. The DNA of the CDR3 is TGTGCCAGCAGAGATATAGGCAATCAGCCCCAGCATTTT.

The J gene is TRBJ1-5, the V gene TRBV4-1; D is uncertain. CDR3 length: 15 residues. The germline gives CDR1 MGHRA, CDR2 YSYEKL. The ends were cut back, 4 bases at V and 5 bases at J, with 15 bases in the middle. CDR3 bases: TGCGCCAGCAGCCCACGTCTTGTTTTGGATCAGCCCCAGCATTTT. It translates to CASSPRLVLDQPQHF.

This clone was seen more than once but under ten times. This CDR3 is CASSRRSTDTQYF. The CDR3 DNA reads as TGTGCCAGCAGTAGACGGAGCACAGATACGCAGTATTTT. The rearrangement links TRBV6-6 to TRBJ2-3; D is undetermined. With 5 bases removed from V and 0 bases from J, the gap between germline ends came to 6 bases. CDR1 and CDR2 (germline): MNHNY, SVGAGI (reference sequence). CDR3 length: 13 amino acids.

This chain links TRBV5-1 with TRBJ1-5; TRBD1 matches at 10 bases. Looked up from germline, CDR1 is SGHRS and CDR2 is YFSETQ. This CDR3 contains 15 residues. Trimming at V came to 5 bases and at J to 7 bases, leaving 9 bases not matched to a gene. CDR3 amino acids: CASRGGTGEEQPQHF. The CDR3 region has the DNA TGCGCCAGCAGGGGCGGGACAGGGGAGGAACAGCCCCAGCATTTT.

CDR3 loop: CASSFFVPGMKSTNEKLFF. Written as DNA, the CDR3 is TGTGCCAGCAGCTTCTTCGTCCCAGGGATGAAATCGACTAATGAAAAACTGTTTTTT. The chain combines TRBV5-5 with TRBJ1-4; D is perhaps TRBD1 (5 bases). This CDR3 comprises 19 residues. With 2 bases removed from V and 2 bases from J, the gap between germline ends came to 22 bases. Germline V gene sequence: CDR1 SGHKS, CDR2 YYEKEE (reference sequence).

The chain couples TRBV7-2 to TRBJ2-7, with 9 bases that match TRBD1. Trimming took 2 bases from V and 5 from J; bases not matched to a gene: 7. Germline V gene sequence: CDR1 SGHTA, CDR2 FQGNSA. The CDR3 loop spans 15 amino acids. CDR3 coding DNA: TGTGCCAGCAGCTTATTGGGGGACAGGGTAAACGAGCAGTACTTC. It codes for CASSLLGDRVNEQYF.

This chain uses TRBV18 with TRBJ2-1; 14 nucleotides agree with TRBD2. Trimming at V came to 6 bases and at J to 9 bases, leaving 4 bases not matched to a gene. CDR1 is KGHSH and CDR2 is LQKENI in the germline V gene. This CDR3 spans 14 amino acids. CDR3 nucleotide sequence: TGTGCCAGCTCGACTAGCGGGAGGGCCAGTGAGCAGTTCTTC. Encoded protein: CASSTSGRASEQFF.

The rearrangement links TRBV7-9 to TRBJ2-7; a possible D gene is TRBD2 (6 bases). The CDR3 runs to 12 residues. Germline assignment: CDR1 SEHNR and CDR2 FQNEAQ (reference sequence). Trimming took off 0 bases at V and 7 bases at J, with 7 bases between the two ends. CDR3 protein: CASSLAGREQYF. The CDR3 nucleotides are TGTGCCAGCAGCTTAGCGGGGAGGGAGCAGTACTTC. Drawing the rest from reference TRBV7-9 and TRBJ2-7, the complete variable domain is DTGVSQNPRHKITKRGQNVTFRCDPISEHNRLYWYRQTLGQGPEFLTYFQNEAQLEKSRLLSDRFSAERPKGSFSTLEIQRTEQGDSAMYLCASSLAGREQYFGPGTRLTVT.

This clone was counted only a few times. This CDR3 is CASSLGQGNQPQHF. CDR3 nucleotides: TGTGCCAGTAGTCTCGGACAGGGCAATCAGCCCCAGCATTTT. The chain joins TRBV19 to TRBJ1-5; 7 nucleotides line up with TRBD1. The CDR3 has 14 amino acids. V was clipped by 5 bases and J by 2 bases; unmatched bases: 3. Germline assignment: CDR1 LNHDA and CDR2 SQIVND (reference sequence).

The V gene is TRBV18, the J gene TRBJ2-6; 9 nucleotides match TRBD1. The CDR3 loop spans 17 amino acids. CDR1 and CDR2 (germline): KGHSH, LQKENI. The V gene end was trimmed by 5 bases and the J gene end by 2 bases; junction bases not matched to a gene: 7. CDR3 residues: CASSATGGVTGANVLTF. CDR3 DNA sequence: TGTGCCAGCTCAGCAACAGGGGGCGTTACTGGGGCCAACGTCCTGACTTTC.

V gene TRBV29-1 combines with J gene TRBJ1-2; TRBD1 matches 8 bases. The CDR3 extends over 12 amino acids. The germline gives CDR1 SQVTM, CDR2 ANQGSEA. The ends lost 4 bases at V and 6 bases at J; junction bases unmatched: 4. This CDR3 reads CSVGTGRHGYTF. For the CDR3, the DNA is TGCAGCGTTGGGACAGGGCGGCATGGCTACACCTTC.

This chain joins TRBV7-9 and TRBJ1-2; 7 bases match TRBD1. This CDR3 is 13 amino acids long. Germline V gene data show CDR1 as SEHNR and CDR2 as FQNEAQ (reference sequence). The trim removed 5 bases at V and 4 bases at J, leaving 4 bases unmatched. CDR3 loop: CASSLGQVYGYTF. CDR3 coding DNA: TGTGCCAGCAGCCTAGGACAGGTCTATGGCTACACCTTC.